The 31 T cell receptor beta chains below were found in one sample sequenced in a study of metastatic and nonmetastatic thyroid tumors. TCRdb reprocessed the PCR reads using MiXCR. The table includes 15,000 or so clones, 25% to 35% detected once. Each patient went into thyroid surgery without having received any treatment. Specimen: blood. The receptor source for this set is a female donor with papillary thyroid cancer or a benign thyroid nodule (not recorded which). Some clones in this sample may be carry-over from other donors' samples.

This clone is categorized as medium-sized (0.01 to 0.1%). The rearrangement links TRBV6-1 to TRBJ1-1; 9 positions agree with TRBD1. This CDR3 region has 14 residues. From germline, CDR1 is MNHNS and CDR2 SASEGT. Trimming at V came to 6 bases and at J to 3 bases, leaving 5 bases not matched to a gene. The CDR3 DNA sequence: TGTGCCAGCAGCTCACAGGGGGCTGACACTGAAGCTTTCTTT. Protein product: CASSSQGADTEAFF.

This clone was recorded many times. V is TRBV6-1 and J is TRBJ2-5, with D possibly called TRBD1 or TRBD2 (5 bases each). CDR3 length equals 13 residues. The germline CDR1 and CDR2 sequences are MNHNS and SASEGT. Trimming took 6 bases from V and 7 from J, leaving 15 bases between them. The CDR3 DNA reads as TGTGCCAGCAGCCTCGGGGCTGGGGGGACCCAGTACTTC. Its translation is CASSLGAGGTQYF.

This clone is judged medium-sized. V and J are TRBV6-6 and TRBJ1-2; TRBD1 might be the D (5 bases). The CDR3 spans 15 residues. Trimming took 3 bases from V and 1 from J, leaving 12 bases between them. Germline V CDR1 and CDR2: MNHNY, SVGAGI (reference sequence). CDR3 nucleotides: TGTGCCAGCAGTTATAGACAGAAAGATAACTATGGCTACACCTTC. This encodes CASSYRQKDNYGYTF.

This rearrangement joins TRBV20-1 to TRBJ1-5, with 9 bases fitting TRBD1. J was trimmed by 0 bases and V by 3 bases; bases with no gene match: 3. The CDR3 is made up of 15 amino acids. CDR1 DFQATT and CDR2 SNEGSKA come from the germline V gene (reference sequence). The CDR3 sequence: CSARTGGYSNQPQHF. The CDR3 DNA sequence: TGCAGTGCTAGGACAGGGGGTTATAGCAATCAGCCCCAGCATTTT.

This clone is deemed medium-sized. This rearrangement joins TRBV11-2 to TRBJ2-7; 12 bases agree with TRBD2. The CDR3 has 14 amino acids. Trimming cost V 4 bases and J 7 bases; bases outside gene matches: 5. Germline V gene sequence: CDR1 SGHAT, CDR2 FQNNGV. The CDR3 DNA follows: TGTGCCAGCAGCTCCCGACTAGCGGGGGAGGAGCAGTACTTC. Amino acids: CASSSRLAGEEQYF.

The V call is TRBV12-3 or TRBV12-4, the J call TRBJ1-3, with D possibly TRBD1 on 6 matching bases. The CDR3 is made up of 14 amino acids. V shed 4 bases and J shed 3 bases, with 10 bases lying between them. The CDR3 nucleotides are TGTGCCAGCAGTTCAGGGACAATTGGAAACACCATATATTTT. Amino acid sequence: CASSSGTIGNTIYF.

This clone was counted between two and nine times. The chain joins TRBV19 to TRBJ2-7; TRBD1 agrees at 8 bases. The V gene end was trimmed by 5 bases and the J gene end by 8 bases; junction bases not matched to a gene: 14. Germline V gene data show CDR1 as LNHDA and CDR2 as SQIVND (reference sequence). This CDR3 has 15 amino acids. CDR3 DNA: TGTGCCAGTAGTCGGGGACAGGAGATACAGGAAAAGCAGTACTTC. It specifies CASSRGQEIQEKQYF.

CDR3 region: CSARAMGHISGNTEAFF. The CDR3 DNA is TGCAGTGCTAGAGCCATGGGACATATAAGTGGGAACACTGAAGCTTTCTTT. The V gene is TRBV20-1, the J gene TRBJ1-1, with TRBD1 as a possible D gene (6 bases). CDR1 DFQATT and CDR2 SNEGSKA come from the germline V gene (reference sequence). Trimming pared 1 base from V and 1 base from J, leaving 19 bases between. The CDR3 runs 17 residues.

This clone is labeled medium-sized (0.01 to 0.1%). This chain links TRBV2 with TRBJ1-2; D gene uncertain. Germline values: CDR1 SNHLY, CDR2 FYNNEI. Trimming shortened V by 6 bases and J by 0 bases, and 11 bases separated the two germline ends. The CDR3 covers 14 residues. The CDR3 loop reads CASRSQTTNYGYTF. DNA of the CDR3: TGTGCCAGCAGGAGCCAGACAACTAACTATGGCTACACCTTC. The full variable domain, completed using reference TRBV2 and TRBJ1-2, is EPEVTQTPSHQVTQMGQEVILRCVPISNHLYFYWYRQILGQKVEFLVSFYNNEISEKSEIFDDQFSVERPDGSNFTLKIRSTKLEDSAMYFCASRSQTTNYGYTFGSGTRLTVV.

Turning to this clone: A read error may produce the germline difference seen at one junction end. The rearrangement links TRBV5-1 to TRBJ2-5; D remains unclear. The V gene's germline CDR1 is SGHRS and CDR2 YFSETQ. This CDR3 comprises 16 residues. CDR3 nucleotides: TGCGCCAGCAGCTTGGCCAGTCAGTTGGGCCAAGAGACCAAGTACTTC. Protein product: CASSLASQLGQETKYF.

This clone was seen many times. The V call is TRBV29-1, the J call TRBJ1-2; D is ambiguous. Trimming left V 0 bases short and J 1 base short, with 3 bases between. CDR1 is SQVTM, CDR2 ANQGSEA, per germline. The CDR3 covers 12 residues. CDR3 protein: CSVEDVNYGYTF. CDR3 sequence (DNA): TGCAGCGTTGAAGATGTTAACTATGGCTACACCTTC.

The chain is built from TRBV30 and TRBJ2-7; possible D gene TRBD2, 6 bases. The CDR3 totals 12 residues. The germline V gene has CDR1 GTSNPN and CDR2 SVGIG (reference sequence). V was shortened by 2 bases and J by 4 bases, with 9 bases between the two germline ends. CDR3 amino acids: CAWSKGRYEQYF. DNA of the CDR3: TGTGCCTGGAGTAAGGGGAGGTACGAGCAGTACTTC.

Sample share makes this clone medium-sized. J is TRBJ1-5 and V is TRBV5-1; possible D gene TRBD1, 6 bases. Germline CDR1 is SGHRS and CDR2 is YFSETQ. The CDR3 is 14 amino acids. The V end lost 3 bases, the J end lost 3 bases, and 10 bases lay between the germline ends. This chain's CDR3 is CASSYGQNNQPQHF. Here the CDR3 DNA reads TGCGCCAGCAGCTACGGACAGAACAATCAGCCCCAGCATTTT.

The rearrangement uses TRBV18 and TRBJ2-3; D gene unclear. The V gene's germline CDR1 is KGHSH and CDR2 LQKENI. The CDR3 consists of 14 residues. Trimming took 3 bases from V and 2 from J, leaving 9 bases between them. CDR3 DNA sequence: TGTGCCAGCTCACCCCGCAGGCACACAGATACGCAGTATTTT. It specifies CASSPRRHTDTQYF.

By proportion, this clone is medium-sized. The chain couples TRBV20-1 to TRBJ2-1, with 15 nucleotides matching TRBD2. Per the germline V gene, CDR1 is DFQATT and CDR2 is SNEGSKA (reference sequence). The CDR3 runs 17 residues. With V trimmed by 7 bases and J by 2 bases, 9 bases remained unmatched. The CDR3 here is CSVSGTSGRWTYNEQFF. The CDR3 nucleotides are TGCAGTGTCTCCGGGACTAGCGGGAGGTGGACCTACAATGAGCAGTTCTTC.

This sequence joins TRBV6-1 and TRBJ1-5; TRBD1 aligns across 8 bases. The length of the CDR3 is 16 residues. Trimming removed 3 bases from V and 6 bases from J; junction bases left unmatched: 10. Germline V gives CDR1 MNHNS, CDR2 SASEGT. The CDR3 sequence: CASSDLGQGAGQPQHF. The DNA of the CDR3 is TGTGCCAGCAGTGACCTTGGACAGGGTGCAGGTCAGCCCCAGCATTTT.

Sample share makes this clone medium-sized. The chain recombines TRBV2 with TRBJ2-3; no firm D call. The CDR3 totals 16 residues. The germline CDR1 and CDR2 sequences are SNHLY and FYNNEI. Trimming pared 4 bases from V and 2 bases from J, leaving 16 bases between. CDR3 sequence reads: CASSVIAVANTDTQYF. CDR3 DNA sequence: TGTGCCAGCAGTGTTATCGCGGTAGCCAACACAGATACGCAGTATTTT.

By frequency in the sample, this clone is medium-sized. J is TRBJ1-2 and V is TRBV2; D gene unclear. Germline V CDR1 and CDR2: SNHLY, FYNNEI. V was shortened by 2 bases and J by 1 base, with 11 bases between the two germline ends. CDR3 size: 15 residues. CDR3 DNA sequence: TGTGCCAGCAGTGAAAGTGGACGGTTTAACTATGGCTACACCTTC. Its protein product is CASSESGRFNYGYTF.

This clone was counted a few times. The gene calls are TRBV6-2 or TRBV6-3 and TRBJ2-1; 9 bases align to TRBD1. Per the germline V gene, CDR1 is MNHEY and CDR2 is SVGEGT. The CDR3 has 15 amino acids. J gave up 3 bases and V 0 bases, and 0 bases lay outside the gene matches. As DNA, the CDR3 is TGTGCCAGCAGTTACTCGGGACAGGGCTACAATGAGCAGTTCTTC. This gives the protein CASSYSGQGYNEQFF.

Turning to this clone: The conserved phenylalanine or tryptophan normally closing the CDR3 is absent here, so this likely arose from a read error. The gene calls are TRBV5-5 and TRBJ2-7, with a tentative D call TRBD2 (6 bases). The CDR3 is 12 residues long. CDR1 is SGHKS, CDR2 YYEKEE, per germline (reference sequence). The CDR3 DNA is TGTGCAAGCAGATTCGGGGGCTACGAGCAGTACCTC. Translation: CASRFGGYEQYL.

This clone was picked up a small number of times. This chain joins TRBV27 and TRBJ2-2; unclear D gene. CDR1 MNHEY and CDR2 SMNVEV come from the germline V gene (reference sequence). CDR3 length equals 14 residues. V was cut by 5 bases and J by 8 bases, with 15 bases left in between. CDR3 in amino acids: CASSPLSRAGELFF. Written as DNA, the CDR3 is TGTGCCAGCAGTCCACTCTCACGGGCGGGGGAGCTGTTTTTT.

This clone was seen a few times. The V gene is TRBV12-3 or TRBV12-4, the J gene TRBJ1-5; a weak D match, TRBD1 (6 bases). Trimming cost V 7 bases and J 2 bases, with 15 bases left between them. This CDR3 has 15 residues. The CDR3 bases are TGTGCCAGCATCAAACAGGGACGCGGCAATCAGCCCCAGCATTTT. Translating it yields CASIKQGRGNQPQHF.

The rearrangement uses TRBV20-1 and TRBJ2-1; 8 nucleotides agree with TRBD2. Per the germline V gene, CDR1 is DFQATT and CDR2 is SNEGSKA (reference sequence). The trim removed 0 bases at V and 3 bases at J, leaving 4 bases unmatched. The length of the CDR3 is 15 residues. CDR3 nucleotide sequence: TGCAGTGCTAGAGATCAGGCGGGAGGCTACAATGAGCAGTTCTTC. Protein product: CSARDQAGGYNEQFF.

This clone qualifies as medium-sized. This chain joins TRBV7-2 and TRBJ1-1; D is uncertain. Trimming removed 2 bases at V and 6 bases at J, with 10 bases between. The CDR3 sequence is 13 residues long. Germline-derived CDR1 and CDR2 are SGHTA and FQGNSA. The CDR3 is CASSLNRVAEAFF. DNA for the CDR3: TGTGCCAGCAGCTTAAATAGGGTCGCTGAAGCTTTCTTT.

This clone has at least ten counts. Relative to the germline gene, one junction end is altered; a read error may explain this. The V and J genes are TRBV2 and TRBJ1-4; 12 bases fit TRBD1. CDR1 is SNHLY, CDR2 FYNNEI, per germline. The CDR3 runs to 15 residues. CDR3 bases: TGTGCCAGCCTGGGACAGGGGGCAACAAATGAAAAACTGTTTTTT. Translating gives CASLGQGATNEKLFF.

Turning to this clone: As the CDR3 is not closed by the conserved phenylalanine or tryptophan, this likely results from a read error. The genes are TRBV20-1 and TRBJ2-7; D remains ambiguous. CDR1 and CDR2 from the germline V gene are DFQATT and SNEGSKA (reference sequence). V was shortened by 7 bases and J by 2 bases, with 15 bases between the two germline ends. The CDR3 is made up of 13 amino acids. In DNA, the CDR3 is TGCAGTGGACAACTGGACGAAACCTACGAGCAGTACCTC. Amino acid sequence: CSGQLDETYEQYL.

DNA of the CDR3: TGTGCCAGCAGTTACTCCGCGGGGACAGGGGACGCCTGGGAGCTGTTTTTT. Residues: CASSYSAGTGDAWELFF. The rearrangement links TRBV6-5 to TRBJ2-2; 10 bases agree with TRBD1. The CDR3 contains 17 residues. In germline, CDR1 is MNHEY, CDR2 SVGAGI. V was clipped by 0 bases and J by 9 bases; unmatched bases: 10.

By frequency in the sample, this clone is medium-sized. V is TRBV7-2 and J is TRBJ2-3, with 10 bases identical to TRBD2. The V gene's germline CDR1 is SGHTA and CDR2 FQGNSA. This CDR3 has 17 amino acids. With 5 bases clipped from V and 3 bases from J, the junction kept 11 bases outside the gene matches. The CDR3 bases are TGTGCCAGCAGCCCAGTGGAGCTAGCGGGAGTAACAGATACGCAGTATTTT. It specifies CASSPVELAGVTDTQYF.

This clone is medium-sized within its sample. The chain links TRBV20-1 to TRBJ2-7; D may be TRBD2 (6 bases). This CDR3 spans 15 amino acids. Trimming took off 7 bases at V and 0 bases at J, with 19 bases between the two ends. The germline gives CDR1 DFQATT, CDR2 SNEGSKA (reference sequence). The CDR3 region is CSGIIPGLSSYEQYF. The CDR3 DNA sequence: TGCAGTGGGATAATCCCGGGACTCAGCTCCTACGAGCAGTACTTC.

This clone was counted ten times or more. The rearrangement joins TRBV29-1 to TRBJ1-4; D is possibly TRBD1 (5 bases). V was trimmed by 3 bases and J by 4 bases, leaving 6 bases between them. CDR3 size: 12 residues. Germline CDR1 and CDR2: SQVTM and ANQGSEA. In nucleotides, the CDR3 is TGCAGCGTTGAGGGGGGTAATGAAAAACTGTTTTTT. This gives the protein CSVEGGNEKLFF.

This clone was found many times. J is TRBJ1-3 and V is TRBV3-1; 10 bases align to TRBD1. The CDR3 loop spans 16 amino acids. The ends lost 4 bases at V and 5 bases at J; junction bases unmatched: 8. Germline CDR1 LGHDT, CDR2 YNNKEL (reference sequence). As DNA, the CDR3 is TGTGCCAGCAGCCCCAGCGGGGGACAGGGGAGAAACACCATATATTTT. Amino acids: CASSPSGGQGRNTIYF.